This TCR beta chain derives from a study of cytomegalovirus exposure and HLA in healthy donors. Study-wide background: The roughly 130 validation repertoires used the same platform as the approximately 700 first-cohort repertoires (as reported by a later analysis).

The protocol was immunoSEQ multiplex PCR, while the TCRdb copy is restricted to in-frame clones and leaves out a portion. The sample contains around 150,000 clones, roughly nine tenths of which appear only once. General observations from the study: Reportedly, cytomegalovirus status was diagnosed with high sensitivity and specificity.

The donors were part of the validation cohort, which consisted of about 120 subjects and was separate from the first cohort of under 850 subjects. Note on this clone: What it recognizes is unknown. Other DNA sequences of this sample code for an identical CDR3.

Germline V gene data show CDR1 as SGDLS and CDR2 as YYNGEE. The ends lost 0 bases at V and 1 base at J; junction bases unmatched: 1. The CDR3 loop spans 14 amino acids. The sequencing sample was made of PBMCs. The source is a woman aged 18-29 years in good health and CMV-seropositive. The chain has TRBV9 and TRBJ2-7; 7 bases map to TRBD1. The CDR3 sequence: CASSVAQGSYEQYF. Written as DNA, the CDR3 is TGTGCCAGCAGCGTAGCACAGGGGTCCTACGAGCAGTACTTC.